This TCR beta chain was profiled in a study of blood T cell repertoires in COVID-19. Background on the study: Both acute and convalescent COVID-19 samples were obtained from the United States, Italy and Spain. The cDNA or gDNA used as material had been derived from T cells, B-cell-depleted T cells, or PBMCs.

The study recruited people aged roughly 18 to 95 years across more than 20 US areas. All recovered Cohort 3 donors got two negative PCRs, got clearance, or saw symptom resolution. TCRdb's copy holds only in-frame clones and misses some; the assay was immunoSEQ multiplex PCR. The table records under 200,000 clones, about 88% of them present only once. This receptor was obtained from a woman between 18 and 29 years old who had recovered from COVID-19. The source material was PBMCs or T cells enriched from blood (not recorded which).

CDR3 in DNA: TGTGCCATCAGTGGGGCCAGGGGGTCCACTGAAGCTTTCTTT. Encoded protein: CAISGARGSTEAFF. The chain employs TRBV10-3 and TRBJ1-1; 7 bases are a match to TRBD1. CDR3 size: 14 residues. With V trimmed by 4 bases and J by 4 bases, 6 bases remained unmatched. Looked up from germline, CDR1 is ENHRY and CDR2 is SYGVKD.